This is a list of T cell receptor beta chains from one sample in a study of blood T cells in healthy people across ages. TCRdb re-analysed the 5' RACE reads in MiXCR, keeping a single row per CDR3 protein. The profile shows 630,000 or so distinct CDR3 sequences, roughly 32% of them singletons. The sequenced sample consisted of blood. All receptors derive from a woman of 80 years or more in good health. CDR3s include the opening cysteine and the closing phenylalanine or tryptophan. The D gene is left open where the match is weak. The size entry is marked missing in some rows and otherwise reads once, few, many or a size class.

CSAWTGLGSVAQYF	TGCAGTGCATGGACAGGGTTGGGTTCAGTGGCCCAGTACTTC	TRBD1	TRBV20-1	TRBJ2-7	NA
CASKSSGGVRMNTEAFF	TGTGCCAGCAAGAGCTCAGGGGGGGTACGAATGAACACTGAAGCTTTCTTT	TRBD1	TRBV12-3/TRBV12-4	TRBJ1-1	many
CATSRGGGDFGIQYF	TGTGCCACCAGCAGAGGAGGGGGCGATTTTGGCATTCAGTACTTC	TRBD1	TRBV15	TRBJ2-4	many
CASSLTVRKNEQFF	TGTGCCAGCAGTTTAACCGTTCGTAAGAATGAGCAGTTCTTC	NA	TRBV12-3/TRBV12-4	TRBJ2-1	once
CASSPPGLAGEKETQYF	TGTGCCAGCTCACCACCCGGTCTAGCGGGGGAAAAAGAGACCCAGTACTTC	TRBD2	TRBV18	TRBJ2-5	NA
CSAGVGRSRTDTQYF	TGCAGCGCGGGGGTGGGCAGGTCTAGGACAGATACGCAGTATTTT	NA	TRBV29-1	TRBJ2-3	many
CASSLITGGRNEQFF	TGTGCCAGCAGCTTAATAACGGGGGGGAGAAATGAGCAGTTCTTC	TRBD2	TRBV7-3	TRBJ2-1	many
CASSLELGGNSPLHF	TGCGCCAGCAGCTTGGAGCTGGGGGGTAATTCACCCCTCCACTTT	NA	TRBV5-1	TRBJ1-6	few
CASSLIQGAHTQYF	TGTGCCAGCAGCTTAATCCAGGGGGCCCATACGCAGTATTTT	TRBD1	TRBV11-2	TRBJ2-3	NA
CASSFTGDTEAFF	TGTGCCAGCAGCTTTACCGGTGACACTGAAGCTTTCTTT	NA	TRBV7-2	TRBJ1-1	NA
CAISEATSTDTQYF	TGTGCCATCAGTGAGGCAACTAGCACAGATACGCAGTATTTT	NA	TRBV10-3	TRBJ2-3	many
CASGIQGGTEAFF	TGTGCTAGTGGAATCCAGGGAGGGACTGAAGCTTTCTTT	NA	TRBV12-5	TRBJ1-1	many
CASSLPTSGSIADTQYF	TGTGCCAGCAGCTTACCGACTAGCGGGAGCATAGCAGATACGCAGTATTTT	TRBD2	TRBV7-2	TRBJ2-3	NA
CASSRKGQGNISPLHF	TGTGCCAGCAGCCGAAAGGGACAGGGTAATATTTCACCCCTCCACTTT	TRBD1	TRBV28	TRBJ1-6	many
CASRDAGGRDEQFF	TGTGCCAGCAGGGATGCGGGGGGCCGGGATGAGCAGTTCTTC	TRBD2	TRBV2	TRBJ2-1	many
CASSYQAGGSSTDTQYF	TGTGCCAGCAGTTACCAAGCGGGGGGATCTAGCACAGATACGCAGTATTTT	TRBD2	TRBV6-2/TRBV6-3	TRBJ2-3	few
CASSQDFQTGGGYEQYF	TGCGCCAGCAGCCAAGACTTCCAGACAGGGGGCGGGTACGAGCAGTACTTC	TRBD1	TRBV4-1	TRBJ2-7	few
CASSLTAGGDRLSNEQFF	TGTGCCAGCAGCCTAACAGCGGGGGGGGACAGGCTCTCCAATGAGCAGTTCTTC	TRBD2	TRBV7-3	TRBJ2-1	NA
CSVEQLAGGVGETQYF	TGCAGCGTTGAACAACTAGCGGGGGGAGTCGGAGAGACCCAGTACTTC	TRBD2	TRBV29-1	TRBJ2-5	many
CASSLDEALGEAFF	TGTGCCAGCAGCTTAGATGAGGCCCTGGGTGAAGCTTTCTTT	NA	TRBV7-3	TRBJ1-1	few
CASSELQGVLGEQFF	TGTGCCAGCAGTGAATTACAGGGTGTCCTCGGAGAGCAGTTCTTC	NA	TRBV2	TRBJ2-1	many
CASSSPTGGYEKLFF	TGTGCCAGCAGCTCCCCGACAGGGGGATATGAAAAACTGTTTTTT	TRBD1	TRBV7-9	TRBJ1-4	NA
CASRGFGDEQFF	TGTGCCAGCAGAGGGTTCGGAGATGAGCAGTTCTTC	NA	TRBV6-1	TRBJ2-1	many
CASSPLQGRKTQYF	TGTGCCAGCAGCCCTTTACAGGGGCGGAAGACCCAGTACTTC	TRBD1	TRBV3-1	TRBJ2-5	many
CAWSVAGIHGYTF	TGTGCCTGGAGTGTAGCCGGGATCCATGGCTACACCTTC	NA	TRBV30	TRBJ1-2	many
CASSFAGANNEQFF	TGTGCCAGCAGCTTCGCCGGGGCTAACAATGAGCAGTTCTTC	NA	TRBV7-2	TRBJ2-1	NA
CASSVGHSGGGEQYF	TGTGCCAGCAGTGTGGGACACTCAGGGGGCGGCGAGCAGTACTTC	TRBD1	TRBV2	TRBJ2-7	few
CASSPTESGHNEQFF	TGTGCCAGCAGCCCAACAGAGTCGGGCCACAATGAGCAGTTCTTC	NA	TRBV7-3	TRBJ2-1	NA
CSASAAFTYNEQFF	TGCAGTGCTAGTGCGGCCTTCACCTACAATGAGCAGTTCTTC	NA	TRBV20-1	TRBJ2-1	many
CASSLLRGGTNTGELFF	TGTGCCAGCAGTTTATTAAGGGGGGGGACGAACACCGGGGAGCTGTTTTTT	NA	TRBV12-3/TRBV12-4	TRBJ2-2	few
CAISEFSTDTQYF	TGTGCCATCAGTGAGTTCTCCACAGATACGCAGTATTTT	NA	TRBV10-3	TRBJ2-3	many
CASSLGATGGRSEAFF	TGTGCCAGCAGTCTAGGGGCGACAGGGGGCAGGTCTGAAGCTTTCTTT	TRBD1	TRBV12-3/TRBV12-4	TRBJ1-1	many
CASRTSGGDTQYF	TGCGCCAGCAGAACTAGCGGTGGAGATACGCAGTATTTT	TRBD2	TRBV5-1	TRBJ2-3	many
CASSYGWATEAFF	TGTGCCAGCAGTTATGGGTGGGCGACTGAAGCTTTCTTT	NA	TRBV6-2/TRBV6-3	TRBJ1-1	few
CSLGARKETQYF	TGCAGCCTTGGGGCTAGAAAGGAGACCCAGTACTTC	NA	TRBV20-1	TRBJ2-5	many
CASGPGGGTDTQYF	TGTGCCAGTGGCCCTGGGGGCGGCACAGATACGCAGTATTTT	NA	TRBV2	TRBJ2-3	NA
CATSDEKDAEPQHF	TGTGCCACCAGTGATGAGAAGGATGCGGAGCCCCAGCATTTT	NA	TRBV24-1	TRBJ1-5	NA
CASSLIGGRDAEQYF	TGTGCCAGCAGCCTAATAGGGGGTAGGGACGCCGAGCAGTACTTC	NA	TRBV7-3	TRBJ2-7	once
CASSPGLGKTQYF	TGTGCCAGCAGCCCCGGACTGGGGAAGACCCAGTACTTC	NA	TRBV7-3	TRBJ2-5	many
CASSYSTEKLFF	TGTGCCAGCAGTTACTCGACAGAAAAACTGTTTTTT	NA	TRBV6-6	TRBJ1-4	NA
CAWNLIGVEQYF	TGTGCCTGGAATCTGATTGGGGTCGAGCAGTACTTC	NA	TRBV30	TRBJ2-7	few
CASSAREDTEAFF	TGTGCCAGCTCAGCCAGGGAAGACACTGAAGCTTTCTTT	NA	TRBV18	TRBJ1-1	NA
CASSLDSPGNYEQYF	TGTGCCAGCAGCTTAGATTCTCCAGGGAACTACGAGCAGTACTTC	NA	TRBV7-2	TRBJ2-7	NA
CASSFQSRQGPNSPLHF	TGTGCCAGCAGCTTCCAATCCAGACAGGGTCCTAATTCACCCCTCCACTTT	TRBD1	TRBV7-8	TRBJ1-6	NA
CATKSGRESEQFF	TGTGCCACCAAATCAGGGAGAGAGTCTGAGCAGTTCTTC	NA	TRBV28	TRBJ2-1	NA
CSGPALTGGFREQYF	TGCAGTGGCCCGGCTTTGACAGGGGGCTTTAGGGAGCAGTACTTC	TRBD1	TRBV20-1	TRBJ2-4	NA
CASSLNRGPQETQYF	TGTGCCAGCAGCTTAAACAGGGGCCCCCAAGAGACCCAGTACTTC	TRBD1	TRBV7-2	TRBJ2-5	many
CSARGGKRDTQYF	TGCAGTGCTAGGGGTGGAAAAAGAGATACGCAGTATTTT	NA	TRBV20-1	TRBJ2-3	many
CAWSEGEAFF	TGTGCCTGGAGTGAGGGAGAAGCTTTCTTT	NA	TRBV30	TRBJ1-1	NA
CASSQGYRNIFEQYF	TGTGCCAGCAGCCAAGGTTACAGGAATATCTTCGAGCAGTACTTC	NA	TRBV3-1	TRBJ2-7	NA
CASSLAGNRRGDTQYF	TGTGCCAGCAGCTTAGCGGGGAACCGGCGGGGAGATACGCAGTATTTT	NA	TRBV7-2	TRBJ2-3	many
CSARGSGASLAKNIQYF	TGCAGTGCTAGAGGTAGCGGGGCCTCCTTAGCCAAAAACATTCAGTACTTC	TRBD2	TRBV20-1	TRBJ2-4	NA
CATSREQGTNSPLHF	TGTGCCACCAGCAGAGAACAGGGAACCAATTCACCCCTCCACTTT	NA	TRBV15	TRBJ1-6	NA
CSAAGLSQYF	TGCAGTGCTGCGGGGCTTTCCCAGTACTTC	NA	TRBV20-1	TRBJ2-7	NA
CASSSDRKSPLHF	TGTGCCAGCAGCTCGGACAGGAAATCACCCCTCCACTTT	TRBD1	TRBV7-9	TRBJ1-6	NA